This T cell receptor beta chain was documented in a study of beta chain features in type 1 diabetes. Study-wide points: A cDNA-based sequencing approach could over-represent cells with high TCR expression.

Regarding this clone: Its antigen is still unknown. Given a far larger clone just one base away, this is likely a sequencing read error.

Blood was collected once per donor into heparin, averaging roughly 0.12 L. CD4+ naive, central memory, regulatory and stem cell-like memory cells were sorted via CD45RO/CCR7/CD25/CD127/CD95/CD27. Reverse transcribing all isolated RNA meant expressed TCRB transcripts were sequenced. The table came from immunoSEQ multiplex PCR; TCRdb's copy has only in-frame clones and leaves some out. The data contain 300,000 or so clones, 7.5% to 9% of them singletons. The CDR3 consists of 12 residues. V was shortened by 1 base and J by 4 bases, with 5 bases between the two germline ends. Germline-derived CDR1 and CDR2 are SGHVS and FNYEAQ.

The sequence was collected from a woman aged 18-35 years in good health. Material: central memory CD4+ T cells from blood. The chain links TRBV7-6 to TRBJ2-7, with D hard to call. CDR3 sequence: CASSLGRYEQYF. DNA for the CDR3: TGTGCCAGCAGCTTAGGCAGGTACGAGCAGTACTTC. The full variable domain, rest sourced from reference TRBV7-6 and TRBJ2-7, is GAGVSQSPRYKVTKRGQDVALRCDPISGHVSLYWYRQALGQGPEFLTYFNYEAQQDKSGLPNDRFSAERPEGSISTLTIQRTEQRDSAMYRCASSLGRYEQYFGPGTRLTVT.